Below are 15 T cell receptor beta chains sequenced from a single sample in a study of T cells after somatic rescue of genetic block. Clones were sequenced by immunoSEQ multiplex PCR, and TCRdb holds only the in-frame ones, with some missing. The table has more than 70,000 clones, 90% seen once. The sequenced material came from peripheral blood mononuclear cells (PBMCs). These receptors all come from a woman between 18 and 29 years old.

V and J are TRBV11-3 and TRBJ1-1; D remains unclear. V shed 7 bases and J shed 0 bases, with 15 bases lying between them. CDR1 is SGHNT and CDR2 is YENEEA in the germline V gene. The CDR3 is 15 amino acids. The CDR3 loop is CASKEAHFMNTEAFF. In DNA form, the CDR3 reads TGTGCCAGCAAAGAGGCCCACTTCATGAACACTGAAGCTTTCTTT.

This chain connects TRBV7-2 to TRBJ1-5, with D hard to call. V gave up 5 bases and J gave up 5 bases, with 13 bases separating them. This CDR3 spans 14 amino acids. In germline, CDR1 is SGHTA, CDR2 FQGNSA. Here the CDR3 DNA reads TGTGCCAGCAGCCTTTACGGTGGGGATCAGCCCCAGCATTTT. Its protein is CASSLYGGDQPQHF. The full variable domain, in which reference TRBV7-2 and TRBJ1-5 provide the parts outside the CDR3, is GAGVSQSPSNKVTEKGKDVELRCDPISGHTALYWYRQSLGQGLEFLIYFQGNSAPDKSGLPSDRFSAERTGGSVSTLTIQRTQQEDSAVYLCASSLYGGDQPQHFGDGTRLSIL.

The chain is built from TRBV2 and TRBJ2-7; tentatively, D is TRBD1 (7 bases). Germline V gene data show CDR1 as SNHLY and CDR2 as FYNNEI. V was trimmed by 9 bases and J by 8 bases, leaving 29 bases between them. The CDR3 has 16 amino acids. The CDR3 DNA is TGTGCCAGTATAGAAGGGGCAGGGGGAGGAGGGGCCCAGCAGTACTTC. Protein sequence: CASIEGAGGGGAQQYF.

This clone has only one observation. This chain uses TRBV4-2 with TRBJ2-1, with D possibly TRBD2 on 5 matching bases. The germline V and J ends were trimmed by 4 bases and 6 bases, with 22 bases remaining between them. Per germline, CDR1 LGHNA and CDR2 YNFKEQ. The CDR3 is made up of 17 amino acids. CDR3 nucleotide sequence: TGTGCCAGCAGCCCCAGACCCACCGAGGGTGGCGGCAATGAGCAGTTCTTC. Translation gives CASSPRPTEGGGNEQFF.

The rearrangement uses TRBV27 and TRBJ2-7; TRBD2 matches at 7 bases. V was clipped by 6 bases and J by 4 bases; unmatched bases: 6. Germline V gene lookup returns CDR1 MNHEY and CDR2 SMNVEV (reference sequence). The CDR3 contains 13 residues. This CDR3 is CASRAAGVYEQYF. Written as DNA, the CDR3 is TGTGCCAGCAGGGCGGCGGGAGTATACGAGCAGTACTTC.

The chain combines TRBV9 with TRBJ1-2; D is unclear. Germline V gene sequence: CDR1 SGDLS, CDR2 YYNGEE. V lost 3 bases and J 6 bases, leaving 6 bases between the germline ends. The CDR3 spans 11 residues. The CDR3 region is CASSGRDGYTF. Written as DNA, the CDR3 is TGTGCCAGCAGCGGGCGAGATGGCTACACCTTC.

The V gene is TRBV6-1, the J gene TRBJ2-7; D is uncertain. CDR3 length: 13 residues. In germline, CDR1 is MNHNS, CDR2 SASEGT. V was trimmed by 7 bases and J by 2 bases, leaving 12 bases between them. In DNA, the CDR3 is TGTGCCAGCATCCGGAACCAAACCTACGAGCAGTACTTC. This encodes CASIRNQTYEQYF.

This chain uses TRBV28 with TRBJ2-1, with D unresolved. The CDR3 contains 15 residues. Germline CDR1 reads MDHEN; CDR2 reads SYDVKM. The V and J ends lost 1 base and 8 bases respectively, with 15 bases between them. The CDR3 loop reads CASSLSVGPADEQFF. DNA for the CDR3: TGTGCCAGCAGTTTATCAGTGGGTCCTGCCGATGAGCAGTTCTTC.

V gene TRBV2 combines with J gene TRBJ1-2; possible D gene TRBD1, 5 bases. With 0 bases removed from V and 3 bases from J, the gap between germline ends came to 11 bases. This CDR3 has 15 residues. CDR1 is SNHLY and CDR2 is FYNNEI in the germline V gene. The CDR3, as DNA: TGTGCCAGCAGTGAAGCGGGGGGTAGGGACTATGGCTACACCTTC. Translating it yields CASSEAGGRDYGYTF.

The V and J genes are TRBV18 and TRBJ1-2; no firm D call. V was clipped by 6 bases and J by 8 bases, with 16 bases between them. Looked up from germline, CDR1 is KGHSH and CDR2 is LQKENI. The CDR3 extends over 13 amino acids. CDR3 bases: TGTGCCAGCTCCCCGGAGGGCCCGGGCGGCTACACCTTC. Its translation is CASSPEGPGGYTF.

The V and J genes are TRBV6-5 and TRBJ1-1; 8 positions agree with TRBD1. The V gene end was trimmed by 6 bases and the J gene end by 4 bases; junction bases not matched to a gene: 7. Germline values: CDR1 MNHEY, CDR2 SVGAGI. The CDR3 length is 14 residues. This CDR3 reads CASSVLQGGTEAFF. The CDR3, as DNA: TGTGCCAGCAGCGTCCTACAGGGGGGCACTGAAGCTTTCTTT.

The chain recombines TRBV18 with TRBJ1-5; D is undetermined. V shed 4 bases and J shed 6 bases, with 13 bases lying between them. Germline loops: CDR1 KGHSH, CDR2 LQKENI. This CDR3 has 14 residues. The CDR3 is CASSQTQIGQPQHF. CDR3 sequence (DNA): TGTGCCAGCTCACAAACCCAGATAGGTCAGCCCCAGCATTTT.

This clone has only one observation. CDR3 sequence: CATSRDGGGTEAFF. DNA for the CDR3: TGTGCCACCAGCAGAGATGGAGGGGGCACTGAAGCTTTCTTT. The chain recombines TRBV15 with TRBJ1-1; tentatively, D is TRBD1 (6 bases). Trimming removed 0 bases from V and 4 bases from J, with 9 bases in between. The germline V gene encodes CDR1 LNHNV and CDR2 YYDKDF (reference sequence). The CDR3 loop spans 14 amino acids.

The CDR3 here is CASSSIRGQETQYF. In nucleotides, the CDR3 is TGTGCCAGCAGTAGTATCCGGGGCCAAGAGACCCAGTACTTC. The rearrangement joins TRBV27 to TRBJ2-5, with D possibly being TRBD2 (5 bases). Deletions cut 5 bases from V and 1 base from J, with 11 bases between. Germline V lookup: CDR1 MNHEY, CDR2 SMNVEV (reference sequence). The CDR3 covers 14 residues.

This clone was counted between two and nine times. Other nucleotide sequences in the sample specify the same CDR3. The chain joins TRBV19 to TRBJ2-2; 7 nucleotides line up with TRBD1. From germline, CDR1 is LNHDA and CDR2 SQIVND (reference sequence). The V and J ends lost 11 bases and 1 base, in that order; junction bases with no gene match: 4. The CDR3 contains 13 residues. CDR3 loop: CASRTGNTGELFF. The CDR3, as DNA: TGTGCCTCGAGGACAGGGAACACCGGGGAGCTGTTTTTT.